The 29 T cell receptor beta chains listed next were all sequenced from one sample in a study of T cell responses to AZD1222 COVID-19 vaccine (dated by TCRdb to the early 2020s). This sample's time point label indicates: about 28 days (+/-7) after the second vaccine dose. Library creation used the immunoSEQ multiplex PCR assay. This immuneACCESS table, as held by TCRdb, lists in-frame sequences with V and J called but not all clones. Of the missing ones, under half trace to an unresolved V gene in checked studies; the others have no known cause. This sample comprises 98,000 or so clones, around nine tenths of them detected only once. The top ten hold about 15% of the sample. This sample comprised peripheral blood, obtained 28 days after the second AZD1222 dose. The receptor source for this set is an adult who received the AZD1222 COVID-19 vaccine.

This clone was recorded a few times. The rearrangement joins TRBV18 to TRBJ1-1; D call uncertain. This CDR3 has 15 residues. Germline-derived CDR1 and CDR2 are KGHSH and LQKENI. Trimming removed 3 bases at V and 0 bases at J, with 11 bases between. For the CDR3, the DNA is TGTGCCAGCTCACCGGGCCACCCTCTGAACACTGAAGCTTTCTTT. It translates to CASSPGHPLNTEAFF.

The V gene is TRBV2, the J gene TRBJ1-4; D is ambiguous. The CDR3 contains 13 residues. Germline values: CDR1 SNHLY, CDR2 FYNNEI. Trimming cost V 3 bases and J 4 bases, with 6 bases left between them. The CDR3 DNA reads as TGTGCCAGCAGTGAGCAGGTTAATGAAAAACTGTTTTTT. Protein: CASSEQVNEKLFF.

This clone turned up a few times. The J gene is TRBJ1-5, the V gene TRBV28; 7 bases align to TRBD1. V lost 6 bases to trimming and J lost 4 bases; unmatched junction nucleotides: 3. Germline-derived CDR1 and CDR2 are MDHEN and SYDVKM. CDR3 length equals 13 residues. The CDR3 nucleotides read TGTGCCAGCAGCCTGACAGGGAATCAGCCCCAGCATTTT. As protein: CASSLTGNQPQHF.

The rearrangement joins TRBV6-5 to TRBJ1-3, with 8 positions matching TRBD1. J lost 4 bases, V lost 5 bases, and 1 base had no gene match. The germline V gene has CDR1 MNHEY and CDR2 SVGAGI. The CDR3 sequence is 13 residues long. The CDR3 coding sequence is TGTGCCAGCAGTCGGACAGGGGGAAACACCATATATTTT. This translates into CASSRTGGNTIYF.

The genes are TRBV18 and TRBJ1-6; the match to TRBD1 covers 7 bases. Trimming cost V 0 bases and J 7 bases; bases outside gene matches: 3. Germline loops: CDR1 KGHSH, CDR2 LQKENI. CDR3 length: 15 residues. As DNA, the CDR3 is TGTGCCAGCTCACCACCGACAGGGAGGAATTCACCCCTCCACTTT. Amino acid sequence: CASSPPTGRNSPLHF.

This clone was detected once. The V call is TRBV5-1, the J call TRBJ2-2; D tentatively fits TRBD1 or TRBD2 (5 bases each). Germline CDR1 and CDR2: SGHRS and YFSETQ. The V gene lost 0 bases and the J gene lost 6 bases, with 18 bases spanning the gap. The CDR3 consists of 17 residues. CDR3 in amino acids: CASSLGNTGRNAGELFF. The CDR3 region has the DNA TGCGCCAGCAGCTTGGGGAATACGGGGCGAAATGCCGGGGAGCTGTTTTTT.

CDR3 in DNA: TGTGCCAGCAGTCCTAGGGACAGGGAGACAGATACGCAGTATTTT. Protein product: CASSPRDRETDTQYF. The gene calls are TRBV6-4 and TRBJ2-3; 9 bases agree with TRBD1. Germline-derived CDR1 and CDR2 are MRHNA and SNTAGT. With V trimmed by 5 bases and J by 3 bases, 6 bases remained unmatched. The CDR3 length is 15 residues.

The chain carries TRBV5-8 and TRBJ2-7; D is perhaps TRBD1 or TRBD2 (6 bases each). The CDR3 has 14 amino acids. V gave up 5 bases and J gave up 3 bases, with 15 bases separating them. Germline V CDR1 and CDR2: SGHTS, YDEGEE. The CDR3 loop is CASRTRRGVYEQYF. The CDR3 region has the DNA TGTGCCAGCAGAACCCGGAGGGGGGTCTACGAGCAGTACTTC.

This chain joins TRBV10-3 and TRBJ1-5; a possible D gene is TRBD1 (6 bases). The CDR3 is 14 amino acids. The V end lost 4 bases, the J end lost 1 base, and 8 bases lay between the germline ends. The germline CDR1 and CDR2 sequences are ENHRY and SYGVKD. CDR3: CAISADRSNQPQHF. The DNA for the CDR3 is TGTGCCATCAGTGCGGACAGAAGCAATCAGCCCCAGCATTTT.

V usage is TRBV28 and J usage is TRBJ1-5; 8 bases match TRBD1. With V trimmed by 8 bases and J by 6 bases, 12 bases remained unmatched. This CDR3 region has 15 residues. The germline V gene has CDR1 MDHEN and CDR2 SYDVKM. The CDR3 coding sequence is TGTGCCAGCCATTACGGGACAGGTCTTTTTCAGCCCCAGCATTTT. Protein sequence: CASHYGTGLFQPQHF.

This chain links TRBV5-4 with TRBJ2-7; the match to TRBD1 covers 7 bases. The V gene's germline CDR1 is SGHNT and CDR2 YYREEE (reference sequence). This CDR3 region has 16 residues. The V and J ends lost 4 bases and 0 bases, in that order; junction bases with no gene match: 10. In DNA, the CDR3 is TGTGCCAGCAGCCCTTCAGGGACAGTGGCCTCCTACGAGCAGTACTTC. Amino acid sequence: CASSPSGTVASYEQYF.

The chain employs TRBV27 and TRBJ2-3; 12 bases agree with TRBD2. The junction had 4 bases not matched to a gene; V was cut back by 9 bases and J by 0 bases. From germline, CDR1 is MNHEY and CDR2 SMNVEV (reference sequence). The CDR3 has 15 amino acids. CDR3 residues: CASRLAGGSTDTQYF. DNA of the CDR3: TGTGCCAGTCGCCTAGCGGGAGGGAGCACAGATACGCAGTATTTT.

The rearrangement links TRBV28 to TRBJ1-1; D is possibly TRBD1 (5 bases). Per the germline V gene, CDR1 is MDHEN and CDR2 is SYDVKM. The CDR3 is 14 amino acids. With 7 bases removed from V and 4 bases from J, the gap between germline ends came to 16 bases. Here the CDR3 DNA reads TGTGCCAGCACTCCGTGGGGGGGGATCACTGAAGCTTTCTTT. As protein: CASTPWGGITEAFF.

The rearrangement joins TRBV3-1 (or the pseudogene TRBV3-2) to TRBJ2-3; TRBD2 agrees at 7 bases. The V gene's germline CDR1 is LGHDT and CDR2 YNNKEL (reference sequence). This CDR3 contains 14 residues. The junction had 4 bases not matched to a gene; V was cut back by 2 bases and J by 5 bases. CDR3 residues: CASSQTSVEDTQYF. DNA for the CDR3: TGTGCCAGCAGCCAAACTAGCGTGGAAGATACGCAGTATTTT.

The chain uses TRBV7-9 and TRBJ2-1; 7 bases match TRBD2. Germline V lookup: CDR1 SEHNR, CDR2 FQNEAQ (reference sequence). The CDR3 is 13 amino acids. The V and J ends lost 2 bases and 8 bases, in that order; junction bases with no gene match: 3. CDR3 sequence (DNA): TGTGCCAGCAGCTTAATAGCGGGTGATGAGCAGTTCTTC. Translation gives CASSLIAGDEQFF.

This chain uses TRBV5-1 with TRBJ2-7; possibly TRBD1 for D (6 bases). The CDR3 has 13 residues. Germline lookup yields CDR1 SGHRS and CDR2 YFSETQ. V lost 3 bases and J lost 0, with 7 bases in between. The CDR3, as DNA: TGCGCCAGCAGCTGGACAGTCTCCTACGAGCAGTACTTC. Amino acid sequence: CASSWTVSYEQYF.

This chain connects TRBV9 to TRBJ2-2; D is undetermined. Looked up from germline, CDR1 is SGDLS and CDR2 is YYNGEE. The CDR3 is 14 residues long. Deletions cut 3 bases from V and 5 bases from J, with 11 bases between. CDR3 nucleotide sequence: TGTGCCAGCAGCGACTGGCCCCTAACCGGGGAGCTGTTTTTT. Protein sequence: CASSDWPLTGELFF.

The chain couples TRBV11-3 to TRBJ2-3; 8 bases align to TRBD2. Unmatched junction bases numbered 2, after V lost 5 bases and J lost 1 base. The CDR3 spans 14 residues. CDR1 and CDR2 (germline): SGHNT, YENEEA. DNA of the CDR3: TGTGCCAGCAGCACAGCGGGGGGCACAGATACGCAGTATTTT. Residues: CASSTAGGTDTQYF.

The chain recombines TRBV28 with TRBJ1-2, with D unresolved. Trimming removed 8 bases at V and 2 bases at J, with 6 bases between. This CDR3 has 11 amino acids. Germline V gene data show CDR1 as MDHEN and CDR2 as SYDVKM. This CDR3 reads CASSTNYGYTF. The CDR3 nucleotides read TGTGCCAGCTCGACAAACTATGGCTACACCTTC.

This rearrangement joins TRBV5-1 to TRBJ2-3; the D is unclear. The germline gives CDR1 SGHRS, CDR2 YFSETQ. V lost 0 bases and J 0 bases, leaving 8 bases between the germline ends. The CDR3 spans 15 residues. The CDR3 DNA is TGCGCCAGCAGCTTGGCAGTAGGTAGCACAGATACGCAGTATTTT. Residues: CASSLAVGSTDTQYF.

The CDR3: CASSIDRPTGTSSHNEQFF. In DNA form, the CDR3 reads TGTGCCAGTAGTATCGACCGGCCCACCGGGACTAGTTCCCACAATGAGCAGTTCTTC. V gene TRBV19 combines with J gene TRBJ2-1; TRBD2 matches 8 bases. The CDR3 contains 19 residues. V was clipped by 3 bases and J by 5 bases; unmatched bases: 18. Germline V lookup: CDR1 LNHDA, CDR2 SQIVND (reference sequence).

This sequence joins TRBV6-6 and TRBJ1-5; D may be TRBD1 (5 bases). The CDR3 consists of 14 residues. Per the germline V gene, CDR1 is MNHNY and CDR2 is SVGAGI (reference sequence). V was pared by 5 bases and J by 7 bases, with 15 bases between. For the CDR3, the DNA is TGTGCCAGCAGTGGGGCGGGCTACGGGCAGCCCCAGCATTTT. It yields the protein CASSGAGYGQPQHF.

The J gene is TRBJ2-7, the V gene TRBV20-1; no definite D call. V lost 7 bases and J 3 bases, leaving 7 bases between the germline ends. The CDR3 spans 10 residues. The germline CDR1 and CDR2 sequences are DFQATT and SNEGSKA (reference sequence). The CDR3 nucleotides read TGCAGTGACAGAGACTACGAGCAGTACTTC. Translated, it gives CSDRDYEQYF.

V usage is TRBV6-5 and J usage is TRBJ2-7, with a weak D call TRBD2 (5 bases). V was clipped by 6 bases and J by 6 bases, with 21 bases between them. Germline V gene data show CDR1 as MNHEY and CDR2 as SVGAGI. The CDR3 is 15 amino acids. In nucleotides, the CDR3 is TGTGCCAGCAGCTCAGGTGGAACTAGTCTCTCCGAGCAGTACTTC. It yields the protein CASSSGGTSLSEQYF.

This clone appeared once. The CDR3 reads CASSTRTGHYEQYF. CDR3 sequence (DNA): TGTGCCAGTAGTACGAGGACAGGTCACTACGAGCAGTACTTC. The gene calls are TRBV19 and TRBJ2-7; 7 bases align to TRBD1. J gave up 3 bases and V 4 bases, and 6 bases lay outside the gene matches. The CDR3 has 14 amino acids. The germline V gene has CDR1 LNHDA and CDR2 SQIVND (reference sequence).

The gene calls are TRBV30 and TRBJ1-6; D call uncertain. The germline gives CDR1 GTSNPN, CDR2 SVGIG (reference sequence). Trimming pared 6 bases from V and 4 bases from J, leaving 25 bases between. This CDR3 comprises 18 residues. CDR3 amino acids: CACNEREARRPYNSPLHF. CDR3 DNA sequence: TGTGCCTGCAACGAAAGGGAGGCCCGAAGACCTTATAATTCACCCCTCCACTTT.

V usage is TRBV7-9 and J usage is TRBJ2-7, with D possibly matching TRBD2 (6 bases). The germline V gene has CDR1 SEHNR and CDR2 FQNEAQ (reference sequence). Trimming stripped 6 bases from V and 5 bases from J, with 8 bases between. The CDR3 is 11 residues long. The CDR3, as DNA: TGTGCCAGCAGGGAGGGCAACGAGCAGTACTTC. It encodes CASREGNEQYF.

CDR3 DNA sequence: TGCGCCAGCAGTGAGGGGTCGTGGGAGGCGAACAATGAGCAGTTCTTC. It is translated as CASSEGSWEANNEQFF. The chain has TRBV10-1 and TRBJ2-1, with TRBD2 as a possible D gene (6 bases). CDR1 is WNHNN, CDR2 SYGVQD, per germline (reference sequence). CDR3 length: 16 residues. Trimming left V 2 bases short and J 5 bases short, with 16 bases between.

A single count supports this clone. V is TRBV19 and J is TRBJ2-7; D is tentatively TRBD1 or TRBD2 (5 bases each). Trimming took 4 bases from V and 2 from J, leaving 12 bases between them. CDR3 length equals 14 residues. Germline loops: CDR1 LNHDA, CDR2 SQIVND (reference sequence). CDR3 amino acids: CASSSEGRTYEQYF. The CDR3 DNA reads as TGTGCCAGTAGTAGTGAGGGGCGGACCTACGAGCAGTACTTC. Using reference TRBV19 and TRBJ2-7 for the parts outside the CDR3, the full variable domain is DGGITQSPKYLFRKEGQNVTLSCEQNLNHDAMYWYRQDPGQGLRLIYYSQIVNDFQKGDIAEGYSVSREKKESFPLTVTSAQKNPTAFYLCASSSEGRTYEQYFGPGTRLTVT.